This T cell receptor beta chain was identified during a study of T cell changes during pregnancy in multiple sclerosis. Here immunoSEQ multiplex PCR was the method, and the copy in TCRdb shows in-frame clones only, minus some. The table records about 34,000 clones, roughly 90% of them present only once. The CDR3 loop spans 19 amino acids. Germline-derived CDR1 and CDR2 are SGDLS and YYNGEE. The V end was cut by 0 bases, the J end by 0 bases, with 19 bases between. The chain uses TRBV9 and TRBJ1-3; D perhaps matches TRBD1 (5 bases). The receptor was derived from a female donor with multiple sclerosis, enrolled in a pregnancy study. The sequencing here drew on CD8+ T cells from peripheral blood mononuclear cells, taken after pregnancy. For the CDR3, the DNA is TGTGCCAGCAGCGTAGCTCCCGGACACCTTCTGAGCTCTGGAAACACCATATATTTT. This encodes CASSVAPGHLLSSGNTIYF. Using reference TRBV9 and TRBJ1-3 for the parts outside the CDR3, the full variable domain is DSGVTQTPKHLITATGQRVTLRCSPRSGDLSVYWYQQSLDQGLQFLIQYYNGEERAKGNILERFSAQQFPDLHSELNLSSLELGDSALYFCASSVAPGHLLSSGNTIYFGEGSWLTVV.